This T cell receptor (beta chain) originates from a study of blood T cell repertoires in COVID-19 (TCRdb year 2020). Regarding the research as a whole: Collaborator samples came from the United States, Italy and Spain and covered acute and convalescent phases of COVID-19. The prospective study material was composed of cDNA or gDNA derived from T cells, B-cell-depleted T cells, or PBMCs. The dataset comprised deeply sampled blood TCRbeta repertoires from subjects exposed to, actively infected with, or recovered from COVID-19. The repertoires were released in a freely available public database intended as a resource for research on the immune response to SARS-CoV-2. The samples were drawn from two sources: the first 160 participants of the ongoing ImmuneRACE study, and fewer than 1,500 subjects contributed by 6 global collaborators. Sample metadata almost always included a de-identified subject ID, COVID-19 status, age in years and sex. Where available, HLA class I and class II types were taken from metadata supplied by the sample provider and were not determined by assay-based typing.

CDR1 and CDR2, per the germline V gene (reference sequence), are LGHDT and YNNKEL. V is cut by 0 bases and J by 4 bases, and the space between the germline ends is 7 bases. The CDR3 numbers 14 residues from cysteine through phenylalanine. Of all the DNA, just the CDR3 is kept, 42 bases in frame from base 1. This clone appeared a single time. Its recognized antigen is unknown. Per-nucleotide qualities are absent, and no much larger clonotype sits a single base away. Whole blood was collected in K2EDTA tubes by collaborating institutions according to the institutions' own protocols. For TCRbeta analysis, collaborator samples were shipped as frozen whole blood, as isolated PBMCs, or as DNA extracted from either sample type. General findings and caveats noted by the study authors: The quantity of clinical and demographic metadata differed by source and by participant and was supplied without curation.

TCRbeta CDR3 regions were amplified from genomic DNA by means of the immunoSEQ Assay, a bias-controlled multiplex PCR. In the source study's methods: The number of nucleated cells in each sample was estimated from the amplification of reference gene primers within the assay. Sequence reads were collapsed and filtered to measure the absolute abundance of every unique TCRbeta CDR3 rearrangement. For each sample, productive Simpson clonality was calculated as the square root of Simpson's diversity index over productive rearrangements. TCRdb obtained this table from immuneACCESS and retained in-frame rearrangements with V and J assigned. These tables miss some clones; where compared with another copy, unresolved V genes account for less than half of the shortfall, and the remainder is unexplained. V and J calls and clone size follow that table, whereas D and trimming were derived from the DNA. A total of some 97,000 clones appear in this sample, roughly 92% of them only once. The biggest ten clones account for 5% to 7% of the sample.

The sequence was obtained from a man aged 70-80 years with acute or convalescent COVID-19. Sequencing was carried out using peripheral blood. The sequence joins TRBV3-1 (or the pseudogene TRBV3-2) to TRBJ2-1; no D gene call is confident. The nucleotides are TGTGCCAGCAGCCAAGAAACAGCTTACAATGAGCAGTTCTTC. This gives the protein CASSQETAYNEQFF.